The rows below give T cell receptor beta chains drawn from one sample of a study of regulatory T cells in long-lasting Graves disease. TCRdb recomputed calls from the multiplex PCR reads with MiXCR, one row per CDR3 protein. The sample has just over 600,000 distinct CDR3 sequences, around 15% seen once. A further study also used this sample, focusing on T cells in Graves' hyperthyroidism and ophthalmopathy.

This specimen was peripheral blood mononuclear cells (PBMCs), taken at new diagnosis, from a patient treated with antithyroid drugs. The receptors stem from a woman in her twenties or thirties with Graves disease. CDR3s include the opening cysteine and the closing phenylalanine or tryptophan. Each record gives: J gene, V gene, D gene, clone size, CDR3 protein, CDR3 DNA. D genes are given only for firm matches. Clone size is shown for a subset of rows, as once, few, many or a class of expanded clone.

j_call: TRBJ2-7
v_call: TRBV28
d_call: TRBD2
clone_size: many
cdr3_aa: CASSSHSGLAGTYEQYF
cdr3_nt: TGTGCCAGCAGTTCCCATTCGGGACTAGCGGGAACCTACGAGCAGTACTTC

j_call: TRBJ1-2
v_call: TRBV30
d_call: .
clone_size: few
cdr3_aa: CAWRDTGSRANYGYTF
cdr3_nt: TGTGCCTGGAGAGACACAGGGTCGAGGGCTAATTATGGCTACACCTTC

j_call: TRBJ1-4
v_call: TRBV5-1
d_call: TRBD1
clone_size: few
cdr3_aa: CASSLRQGAEKLFF
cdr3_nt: TGCGCCAGCAGCTTGCGGCAGGGGGCAGAAAAACTGTTTTTT

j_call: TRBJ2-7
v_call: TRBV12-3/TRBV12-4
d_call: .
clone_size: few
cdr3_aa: CASSFKTGSYEQYF
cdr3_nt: TGTGCCAGCAGTTTTAAGACAGGTTCCTACGAGCAGTACTTC

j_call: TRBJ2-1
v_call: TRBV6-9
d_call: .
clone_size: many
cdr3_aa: CASSYVYNEQFF
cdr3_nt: TGTGCCAGCAGTTACGTTTACAATGAGCAGTTCTTC

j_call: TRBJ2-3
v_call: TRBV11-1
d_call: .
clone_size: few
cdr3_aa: CASSGPKFTDTQYF
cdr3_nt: TGTGCCAGCAGCGGCCCCAAGTTCACAGATACGCAGTATTTT

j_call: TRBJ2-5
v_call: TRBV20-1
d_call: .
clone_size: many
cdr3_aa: CSATLGRGLSGETQYF
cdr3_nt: TGCAGTGCTACCCTAGGGCGGGGGCTCTCCGGGGAGACCCAGTACTTC

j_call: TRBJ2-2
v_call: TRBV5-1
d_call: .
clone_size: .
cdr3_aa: CASTWGRPTNTGELFF
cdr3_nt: TGCGCCAGCACATGGGGCAGACCGACGAACACCGGGGAGCTGTTTTTT

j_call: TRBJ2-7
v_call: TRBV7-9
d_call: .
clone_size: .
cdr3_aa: CASSPPWALSNEQYF
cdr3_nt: TGTGCCAGCAGCCCCCCGTGGGCTTTATCAAACGAGCAGTACTTC

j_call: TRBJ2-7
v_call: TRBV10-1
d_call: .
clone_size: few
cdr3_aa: CASSEDGTYEQYF
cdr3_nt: TGCGCCAGCAGTGAAGACGGTACCTACGAGCAGTACTTC

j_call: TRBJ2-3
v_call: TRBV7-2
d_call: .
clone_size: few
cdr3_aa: CASSLTGSTDAQYF
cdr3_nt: TGTGCCAGCAGCTTAACTGGTAGCACAGATGCGCAGTATTTT

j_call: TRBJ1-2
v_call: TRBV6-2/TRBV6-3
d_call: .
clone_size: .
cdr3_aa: CAGRRTARSGGYTF
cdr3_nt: TGTGCCGGCCGCAGGACAGCGCGATCGGGAGGCTACACCTTC